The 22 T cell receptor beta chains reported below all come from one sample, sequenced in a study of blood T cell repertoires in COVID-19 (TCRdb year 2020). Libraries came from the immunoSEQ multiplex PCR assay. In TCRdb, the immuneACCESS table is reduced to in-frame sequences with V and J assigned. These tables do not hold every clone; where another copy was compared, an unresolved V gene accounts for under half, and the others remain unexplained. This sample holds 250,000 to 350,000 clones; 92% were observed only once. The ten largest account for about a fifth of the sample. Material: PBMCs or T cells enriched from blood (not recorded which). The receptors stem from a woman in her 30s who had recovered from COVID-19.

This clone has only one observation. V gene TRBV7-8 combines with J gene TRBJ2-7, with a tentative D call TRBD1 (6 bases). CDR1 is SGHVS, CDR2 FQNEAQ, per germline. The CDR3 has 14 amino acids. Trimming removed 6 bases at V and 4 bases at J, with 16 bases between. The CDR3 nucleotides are TGTGCCAGCAGTCCCGGGACATATATTTACGAGCAGTACTTC. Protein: CASSPGTYIYEQYF.

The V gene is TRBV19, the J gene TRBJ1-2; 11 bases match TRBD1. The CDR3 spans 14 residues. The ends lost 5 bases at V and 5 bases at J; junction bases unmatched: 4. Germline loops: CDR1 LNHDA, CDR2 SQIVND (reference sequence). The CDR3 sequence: CASSPGTGGYGYTF. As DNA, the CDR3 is TGTGCCAGTAGTCCAGGGACAGGGGGTTATGGCTACACCTTC.

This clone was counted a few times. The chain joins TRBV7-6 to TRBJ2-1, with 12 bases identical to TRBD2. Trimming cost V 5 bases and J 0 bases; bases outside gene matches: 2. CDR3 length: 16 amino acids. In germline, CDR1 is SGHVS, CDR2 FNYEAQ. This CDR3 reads CASSLGLAGSYNEQFF. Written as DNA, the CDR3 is TGTGCCAGCAGCCTGGGACTAGCGGGCTCCTACAATGAGCAGTTCTTC.

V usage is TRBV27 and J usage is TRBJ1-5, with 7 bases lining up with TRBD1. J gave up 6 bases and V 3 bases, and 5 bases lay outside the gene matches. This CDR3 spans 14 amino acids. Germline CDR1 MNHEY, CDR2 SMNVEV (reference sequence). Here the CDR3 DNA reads TGTGCCAGCAGTTTTAAGGGGGCAGGTCAGCCCCAGCATTTT. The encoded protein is CASSFKGAGQPQHF.

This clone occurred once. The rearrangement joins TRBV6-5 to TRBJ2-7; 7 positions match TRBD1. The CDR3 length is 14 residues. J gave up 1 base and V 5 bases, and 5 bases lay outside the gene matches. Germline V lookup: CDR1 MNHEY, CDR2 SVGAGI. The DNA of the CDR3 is TGTGCCAGCAGTACAGGGGAGAGATCCTACGAGCAGTACTTC. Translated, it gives CASSTGERSYEQYF.

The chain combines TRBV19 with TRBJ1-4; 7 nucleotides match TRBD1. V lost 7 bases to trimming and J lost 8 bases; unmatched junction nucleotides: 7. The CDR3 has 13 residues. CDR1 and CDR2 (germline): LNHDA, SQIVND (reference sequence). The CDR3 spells CASKGGAEEKLFF. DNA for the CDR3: TGTGCCAGTAAAGGGGGCGCCGAAGAAAAACTGTTTTTT.

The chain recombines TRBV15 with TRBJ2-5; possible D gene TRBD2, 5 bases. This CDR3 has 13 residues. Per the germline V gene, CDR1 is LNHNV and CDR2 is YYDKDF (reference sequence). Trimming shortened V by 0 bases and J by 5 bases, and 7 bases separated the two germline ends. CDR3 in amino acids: CATSRDPGETQYF. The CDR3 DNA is TGTGCCACCAGCAGAGATCCGGGGGAGACCCAGTACTTC.

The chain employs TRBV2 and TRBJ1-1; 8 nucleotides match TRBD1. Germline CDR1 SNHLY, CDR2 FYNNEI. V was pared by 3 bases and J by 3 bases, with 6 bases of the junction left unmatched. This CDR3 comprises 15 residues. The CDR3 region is CASSDQGARYTEAFF. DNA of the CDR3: TGTGCCAGCAGTGATCAGGGGGCTCGTTACACTGAAGCTTTCTTT.

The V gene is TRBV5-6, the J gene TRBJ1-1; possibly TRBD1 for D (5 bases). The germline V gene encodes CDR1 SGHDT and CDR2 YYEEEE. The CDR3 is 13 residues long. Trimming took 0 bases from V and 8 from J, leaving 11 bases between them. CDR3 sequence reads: CASSLGRGPEAFF. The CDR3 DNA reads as TGTGCCAGCAGCTTGGGAAGGGGTCCCGAAGCTTTCTTT.

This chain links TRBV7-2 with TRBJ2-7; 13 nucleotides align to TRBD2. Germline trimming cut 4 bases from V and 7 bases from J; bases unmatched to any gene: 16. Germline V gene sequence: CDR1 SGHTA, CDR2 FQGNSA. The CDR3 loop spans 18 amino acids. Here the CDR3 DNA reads TGTGCCAGCAGCTCGACCCGGACTAGCGGGGGCCCCTTTCGGGAGCAGTACTTC. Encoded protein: CASSSTRTSGGPFREQYF.

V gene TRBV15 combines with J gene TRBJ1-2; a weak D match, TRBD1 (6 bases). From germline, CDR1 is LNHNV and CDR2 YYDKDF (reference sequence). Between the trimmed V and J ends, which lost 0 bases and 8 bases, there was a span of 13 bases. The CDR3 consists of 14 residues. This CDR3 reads CATSRDPGGLGYTF. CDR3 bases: TGTGCCACCAGCAGAGATCCGGGGGGGCTAGGCTACACCTTC.

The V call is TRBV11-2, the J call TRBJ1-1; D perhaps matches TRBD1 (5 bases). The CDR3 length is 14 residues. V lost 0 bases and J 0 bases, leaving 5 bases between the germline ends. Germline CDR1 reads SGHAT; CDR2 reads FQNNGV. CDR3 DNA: TGTGCCAGCAGCTTAGACAGGGTGAACACTGAAGCTTTCTTT. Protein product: CASSLDRVNTEAFF.

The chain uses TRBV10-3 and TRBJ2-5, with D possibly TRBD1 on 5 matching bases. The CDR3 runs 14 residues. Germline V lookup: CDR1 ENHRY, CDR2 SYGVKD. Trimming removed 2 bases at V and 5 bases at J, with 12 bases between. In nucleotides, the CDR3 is TGTGCCATCAGTGAGCAGGGTTCTTACGAGACCCAGTACTTC. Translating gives CAISEQGSYETQYF.

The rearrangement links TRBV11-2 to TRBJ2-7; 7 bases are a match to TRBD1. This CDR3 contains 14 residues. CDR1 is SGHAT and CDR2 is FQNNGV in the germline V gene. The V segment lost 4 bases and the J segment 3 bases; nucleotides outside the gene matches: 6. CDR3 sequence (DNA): TGTGCCAGCAGCTCTGGGACAGTGAACTACGAGCAGTACTTC. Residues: CASSSGTVNYEQYF.

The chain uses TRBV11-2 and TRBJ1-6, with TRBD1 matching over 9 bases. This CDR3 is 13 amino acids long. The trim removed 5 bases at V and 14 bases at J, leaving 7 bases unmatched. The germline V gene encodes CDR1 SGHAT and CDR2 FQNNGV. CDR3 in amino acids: CASSLTQGAALHF. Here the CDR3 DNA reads TGTGCCAGCAGCCTGACACAGGGGGCCGCCCTCCACTTT.

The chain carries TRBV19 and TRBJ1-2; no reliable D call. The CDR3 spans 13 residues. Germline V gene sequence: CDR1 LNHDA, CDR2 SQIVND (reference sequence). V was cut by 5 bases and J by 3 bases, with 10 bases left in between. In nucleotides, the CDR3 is TGTGCCAGTAGTTCTAATACGGACTATGGCTACACCTTC. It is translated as CASSSNTDYGYTF.

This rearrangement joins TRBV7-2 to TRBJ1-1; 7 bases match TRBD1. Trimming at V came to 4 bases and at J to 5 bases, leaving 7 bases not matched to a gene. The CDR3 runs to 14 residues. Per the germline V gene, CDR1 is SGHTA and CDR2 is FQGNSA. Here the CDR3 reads CASSYSNRGTEAFF. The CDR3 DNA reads TGTGCCAGCAGCTATAGTAACAGGGGTACTGAAGCTTTCTTT.

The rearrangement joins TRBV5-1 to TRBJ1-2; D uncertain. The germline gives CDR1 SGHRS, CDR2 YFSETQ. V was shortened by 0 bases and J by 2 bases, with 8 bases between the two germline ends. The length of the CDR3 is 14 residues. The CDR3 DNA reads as TGCGCCAGCAGCTTGGCATCGGGGAACTATGGCTACACCTTC. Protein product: CASSLASGNYGYTF.

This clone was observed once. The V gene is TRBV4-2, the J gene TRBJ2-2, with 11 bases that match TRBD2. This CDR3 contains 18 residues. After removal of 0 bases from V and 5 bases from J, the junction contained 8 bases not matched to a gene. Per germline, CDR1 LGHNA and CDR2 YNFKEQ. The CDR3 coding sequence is TGTGCCAGCAGCCAAGAATGGCTAGCGGGAGGTCGGACCGGGGAGCTGTTTTTT. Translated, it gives CASSQEWLAGGRTGELFF.

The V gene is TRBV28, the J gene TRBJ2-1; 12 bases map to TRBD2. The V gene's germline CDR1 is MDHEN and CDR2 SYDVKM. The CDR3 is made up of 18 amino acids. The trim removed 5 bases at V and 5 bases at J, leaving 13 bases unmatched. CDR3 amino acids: CASSAVASGRAVDNEQFF. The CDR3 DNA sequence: TGTGCCAGCAGTGCCGTGGCTAGCGGGAGGGCCGTGGACAATGAGCAGTTCTTC.

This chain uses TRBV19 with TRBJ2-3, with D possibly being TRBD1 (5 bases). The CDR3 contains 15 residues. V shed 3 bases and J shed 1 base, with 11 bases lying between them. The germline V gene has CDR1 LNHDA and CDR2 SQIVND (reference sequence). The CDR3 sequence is CASSIAGRGTDTQYF. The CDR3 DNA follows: TGTGCCAGTAGTATCGCAGGGCGCGGCACAGATACGCAGTATTTT.

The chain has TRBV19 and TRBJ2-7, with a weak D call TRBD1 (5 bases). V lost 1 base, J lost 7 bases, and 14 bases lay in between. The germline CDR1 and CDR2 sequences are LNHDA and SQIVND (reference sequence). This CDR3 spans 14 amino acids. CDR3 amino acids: CASSIGGHTREQYF. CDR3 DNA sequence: TGTGCCAGTAGTATAGGGGGCCATACAAGGGAGCAGTACTTC.